These T cell receptor beta chains were read from a single sample in a study of shared clonotypes between healthy human individuals. The repertoire was sequenced with immunoSEQ multiplex PCR; TCRdb's copy has only in-frame clones and lacks some. The sample carries 2.3 million or so clones, 85% to 95% recorded once. The material sequenced was naive CD4+ T cells from PBMCs. These receptors all come from a man younger than 30 in good health. Some clones in this sample may be carry-over from other donors' samples. Each CDR3 is given with its conserved first and last residue. The D gene is left open where the match is weak. Size is omitted from some rows. Given values are once, few, many or a class for expanded clones.

>-|TRBJ2-2|TRBV9|-
TGTGCCAGCAGCGTAGGAGCGCAGGGGTACACCGGGGAGCTGTTTTTT
CASSVGAQGYTGELFF
>TRBD1|TRBJ1-1|TRBV6-6|-
TGTGCCAGCAGTAACGCACAGGGGAATTACGCTGAAGCTTTCTTT
CASSNAQGNYAEAFF
>-|TRBJ1-1|TRBV19|-
TGTGCCAGTAGTATTGACGGACGGCGGAGGAACACTGAAGCTTTCTTT
CASSIDGRRRNTEAFF
>-|TRBJ2-3|TRBV15|-
TGTGCCACCAGCAGAGGACCGATTGCTCCTAGCACAGATACGCAGTATTTT
CATSRGPIAPSTDTQYF
>-|TRBJ2-1|TRBV6-5|-
TGTGCCAGCCGGTCGTGGGGTCTGGATGAGCAGTTCTTC
CASRSWGLDEQFF
>-|TRBJ2-3|TRBV10-3|-
TGTGCCATCAGTGAACGGAGCCCCACAGATACGCAGTATTTT
CAISERSPTDTQYF
>-|TRBJ2-1|TRBV15|-
TGTGCCACCAGCAGAGGGTCCTTGAGCTCCTACAATGAGCAGTTCTTC
CATSRGSLSSYNEQFF
>-|TRBJ2-5|TRBV5-1|-
TGCGCCAGCAGCAGAACAGGGCCGGAGACCCAGTACTTC
CASSRTGPETQYF
>TRBD2|TRBJ2-3|TRBV27|-
TGTGCCAGCGTTGGGGGAGGGGATACGCAGTATTTT
CASVGGGDTQYF
>-|TRBJ2-1|TRBV29-1|-
TGCAGCGCGGCGTTGGACAGCGACAATGAGCAGTTCTTC
CSAALDSDNEQFF
>TRBD2|TRBJ2-1|TRBV7-3|-
TGTGCCAGCAGCTCCTATAGCGGGAGAAGCACCTACAATGAGCAGTTCTTC
CASSSYSGRSTYNEQFF
>-|TRBJ2-1|TRBV5-8|-
TGTGCCAGCATACCCTGGGAACGGCTCTACAATGAGCAGTTCTTC
CASIPWERLYNEQFF
>TRBD2|TRBJ2-3|TRBV7-3|-
TGTGCCAGCAGCTCCAGACCCAGGACTAGCGGGACTGATACGCAGTATTTT
CASSSRPRTSGTDTQYF
>TRBD2|TRBJ2-2|TRBV10-3|-
TGTGCCATCAAGATTAGCGGGCTACACACCGGGGAGCTGTTTTTT
CAIKISGLHTGELFF
>-|TRBJ2-3|TRBV9|-
TGTGCCAGCAGCGTAGGAGGCGCCCACCGTAGCACAGATACGCAGTATTTT
CASSVGGAHRSTDTQYF
>TRBD2|TRBJ2-1|TRBV9|-
TGTGCCAGCAGCCCCCGACTAGCGGGAAACTCCTACAATGAGCAGTTCTTC
CASSPRLAGNSYNEQFF
>-|TRBJ2-7|TRBV28|-
TGTGCCAGCAAAGAAGGGCGCGCCTACGAGCAGTACTTC
CASKEGRAYEQYF
>TRBD2|TRBJ2-1|TRBV9|-
TGTGCCAGCAGCGTACTAGCGGAGAATGAGCAGTTCTTC
CASSVLAENEQFF
>-|TRBJ2-7|TRBV4-3|-
TGCGCCAGCAGCCAAGAAAGGCAGAACTCCTACGAGCAGTACTTC
CASSQERQNSYEQYF
>TRBD1|TRBJ1-5|TRBV27|-
TGTGCCAGCAGTTTCGGCTACGACAGGGGATTGCAGCCCCAGCATTTT
CASSFGYDRGLQPQHF
>-|TRBJ1-1|TRBV28|-
TGTGCCAGCCGGGAGGTCACTGAAGCTTTCTTT
CASREVTEAFF
>TRBD1|TRBJ2-2|TRBV7-3|-
TGTGCCAGCAGCTTAGGCGGGACAGGGGGATCCGGGGAGCTGTTTTTT
CASSLGGTGGSGELFF
>-|TRBJ1-1|TRBV30|few
TGTGCCTGGGACAGGAGGGCCACTGAAGCTTTCTTT
CAWDRRATEAFF
>-|TRBJ2-1|TRBV18|-
TGTGCCAGCTCATGGGGAGGACTAAACAATGAGCAGTTCTTC
CASSWGGLNNEQFF
>-|TRBJ2-7|TRBV15|-
TGTGCCACCAGCAGGAAAGGTCAGTCCTACGAGCAGTACTTC
CATSRKGQSYEQYF
>-|TRBJ1-2|TRBV21-1|-
TGTGCCAGCAGCTCTGGACAGCCGCCTGGCTACACCTTC
CASSSGQPPGYTF
>-|TRBJ1-2|TRBV10-1|-
TGCGCCAGCATTCTAATGACTCGCCGTAAGGCTAACTATGGCTACACCTTC
CASILMTRRKANYGYTF
>TRBD2|TRBJ2-7|TRBV4-1|-
TGCGCCAGCAGGCGCGGACTAGAAGGCCCGTACGAGCAGTACTTC
CASRRGLEGPYEQYF
>-|TRBJ2-3|TRBV4-1|-
TGCGCCAGCAGCCAAGAGGCGGCAGGGGGGACAGATACGCAGTATTTT
CASSQEAAGGTDTQYF
>TRBD2|TRBJ2-5|TRBV5-1|-
TGCGCCAGCAGCTTGGAGGGACTATACCAAGAGACCCAGTACTTC
CASSLEGLYQETQYF
>-|TRBJ2-5|TRBV19|-
TGTGCCAGTAGTATTCACCAGGTGGGAGAGACCCAGTACTTC
CASSIHQVGETQYF
>-|TRBJ1-2|TRBV14|-
TGTGCCAGCACCTCGACGGAGGGGAAGGCGAGCTACACCTTC
CASTSTEGKASYTF
>-|TRBJ2-1|TRBV5-1|-
TGCGCCAGCGCCATGGACAGTGTATGGAATGAGCAGTTCTTC
CASAMDSVWNEQFF
>TRBD2|TRBJ2-1|TRBV28|-
TGTGCCAGCAGACTCACTAGCGGGGGCTCCTACAATGAGCAGTTCTTC
CASRLTSGGSYNEQFF
>TRBD2|TRBJ2-7|TRBV10-1|-
TGCGCCAGCAGTTCACCCGGGACTAGAGATAGCTCCTACGAGCAGTACTTC
CASSSPGTRDSSYEQYF
>-|TRBJ1-2|TRBV7-2|once
TGTGCCAGCAGCGGACACGGCTATGGCTACACCTTC
CASSGHGYGYTF
>-|TRBJ2-7|TRBV6-6|-
TGTGCCAGCAGTTACTCTGCCGGGGCCGAGCAGTACTTC
CASSYSAGAEQYF
>TRBD2|TRBJ2-3|TRBV2|once
TGTGCCAGCAGACCGGGACTAGCGGGCACAGATACGCAGTATTTT
CASRPGLAGTDTQYF
>-|TRBJ1-5|TRBV2|few
TGTGCCAGCAGTGCTGGGGTGTATCAGCCCCAGCATTTT
CASSAGVYQPQHF
>TRBD1|TRBJ2-2|TRBV7-8|-
TGTGCCAGCAGCATCAATTTCTTTAGGGGACAGTTCGCCGAGCTGTTTTTT
CASSINFFRGQFAELFF
>-|TRBJ1-6|TRBV5-1|-
TGCGCCAGTGGCGGACCCGCCGGTTCACCCCTCCACTTT
CASGGPAGSPLHF
>-|TRBJ2-1|TRBV6-6|-
TGTGCCAGCAGTCCCTGGGGGAATGAGCAGTTCTTC
CASSPWGNEQFF
>-|TRBJ2-7|TRBV19|-
TGTGCCAGTAGTATCGGACACTACTACGAGCAGTACTTC
CASSIGHYYEQYF
>-|TRBJ2-5|TRBV15|-
TGTGCCACCAGCAGAGCAACAAGCAGGCAAGAGACCCAGTACTTC
CATSRATSRQETQYF
>TRBD2|TRBJ2-6|TRBV4-2|-
TGTGCCAGCAGCCAAGGGACTAGCGGGAGCTCTGGGGCCAACGTCCTGACTTTC
CASSQGTSGSSGANVLTF
>-|TRBJ2-3|TRBV6-1|-
TGTGCCAGCAGTGAAGACAGGGCCTACACAGATACGCAGTATTTT
CASSEDRAYTDTQYF
>-|TRBJ2-5|TRBV5-4|-
TGTGCCAGCAGCTTAGCACCAAAAGAGACCCAGTACTTC
CASSLAPKETQYF
>TRBD1|TRBJ2-7|TRBV11-3|-
TGTGCCAGCAGCCACCGAGGGCAGGGGGACGAGCAGTACTTC
CASSHRGQGDEQYF
>TRBD2|TRBJ2-1|TRBV28|-
TGTGCCAGCCATAGCGGGAGTTCCTACAATGAGCAGTTCTTC
CASHSGSSYNEQFF
>-|TRBJ2-5|TRBV30|-
TGTGCCTGGGGGGGGGAGACCCAGTACTTC
CAWGGETQYF
>-|TRBJ2-5|TRBV7-9|-
TGTGCCAGCAGCTTAGCGTCAGGGCAAGAGACCCAGTACTTC
CASSLASGQETQYF
>-|TRBJ1-1|TRBV2|-
TGTGCCAGCCTCGGACGGTGGAGTGCTGAAGCTTTCTTT
CASLGRWSAEAFF
>TRBD1|TRBJ1-1|TRBV7-3|-
TGTGCCAGCAGCTTCGGACAGGCCACTGAAGCTTTCTTT
CASSFGQATEAFF
>-|TRBJ1-5|TRBV6-5|once
TGTGCCAGCAGACCCGGGGTGGCTGGGAATCAGCCCCAGCATTTT
CASRPGVAGNQPQHF